The 23 T cell receptor beta chains listed next were all sequenced from one sample in a study of CD8+ T cells in alopecia areata. Investigators isolated RNA and reverse transcribed it into cDNA to act as the sequencing template. Assay used: immunoSEQ multiplex PCR; TCRdb lists only in-frame clones, some missing. The sample lists about 120,000 clones; almost 50% were seen once. The sample in question was CD8+ T cells sorted from blood, obtained at week 0. The source is a human donor with alopecia areata.

The sample holds a few counts of this clone. The V gene is TRBV29-1, the J gene TRBJ1-2, with D maybe TRBD1 (6 bases). The V end was cut by 4 bases, the J end by 4 bases, with 22 bases between. This CDR3 has 16 residues. Germline CDR1 SQVTM, CDR2 ANQGSEA. In DNA form, the CDR3 reads TGCAGCGTTGGTCCCCTCGGCAAGGGACACCTCTATGGCTACACCTTC. Encoded protein: CSVGPLGKGHLYGYTF. Filled out from reference TRBV29-1 and TRBJ1-2, the complete variable domain reads SAVISQKPSRDICQRGTSLTIQCQVDSQVTMMFWYRQQPGQSLTLIATANQGSEATYESGFVIDKFPISRPNLTFSTLTVSNMSPEDSSIYLCSVGPLGKGHLYGYTFGSGTRLTVV.

The chain recombines TRBV13 with TRBJ2-3, with a tentative D call TRBD2 (6 bases). V gave up 5 bases and J gave up 4 bases, with 25 bases separating them. Germline V gene lookup returns CDR1 PRHDT and CDR2 FYEKMQ (reference sequence). The CDR3 totals 18 residues. The CDR3: CASSPGLTTRRAADTQYF. CDR3 coding DNA: TGTGCCAGCAGCCCTGGACTTACGACTAGAAGGGCAGCAGATACGCAGTATTTT.

Worth noting for this clone: The sample contains more than one DNA sequence encoding this CDR3. The V and J genes are TRBV30 and TRBJ1-1; the D gene is possibly TRBD1 (5 bases). V was trimmed by 0 bases and J by 6 bases, leaving 8 bases between them. CDR3 length: 12 amino acids. The germline gives CDR1 GTSNPN, CDR2 SVGIG (reference sequence). Written as DNA, the CDR3 is TGTGCCTGGAGTGTATTGGGGGCTGAAGCTTTCTTT. Translating gives CAWSVLGAEAFF.

The chain employs TRBV5-6 and TRBJ2-3; TRBD1 is a possible D gene (6 bases). CDR3 length equals 14 residues. Per germline, CDR1 SGHDT and CDR2 YYEEEE. V lost 0 bases to trimming and J lost 4 bases, with 9 bases between them. The CDR3 DNA follows: TGTGCCAGCAGCTTGGAGGGGGAAGCAGATACGCAGTATTTT. This sequence encodes CASSLEGEADTQYF.

The chain carries TRBV7-2 and TRBJ2-5, with TRBD1 matching over 8 bases. Germline V gene sequence: CDR1 SGHTA, CDR2 FQGNSA. The V and J ends lost 6 bases and 4 bases, in that order; junction bases with no gene match: 10. This CDR3 is built from 15 residues. CDR3 sequence (DNA): TGTGCCAGCAGTCCACGGACAGGGTGGGGAGAGACCCAGTACTTC. Translated: CASSPRTGWGETQYF.

The chain uses TRBV6-5 and TRBJ2-1; TRBD1 matches at 9 bases. There are 15 residues in the CDR3. Germline V gives CDR1 MNHEY, CDR2 SVGAGI. V shed 5 bases and J 9 bases; nucleotides not matched to a gene: 11. The CDR3, as DNA: TGTGCCAGCAGTCCCTCGGACAGGGGTGGGGGTGAGCAGTTCTTC. Its translation is CASSPSDRGGGEQFF.

The chain employs TRBV19 and TRBJ1-2, with D perhaps TRBD1 (5 bases). The CDR3 runs 11 residues. Germline CDR1 is LNHDA and CDR2 is SQIVND (reference sequence). V gave up 10 bases and J gave up 4 bases, with 10 bases separating them. The DNA of the CDR3 is TGTGCCATCGGGACTGCCTATGGCTACACCTTC. Protein sequence: CAIGTAYGYTF. Based on the CDR3 plus reference TRBV19 and TRBJ1-2, the full variable domain is DGGITQSPKYLFRKEGQNVTLSCEQNLNHDAMYWYRQDPGQGLRLIYYSQIVNDFQKGDIAEGYSVSREKKESFPLTVTSAQKNPTAFYLCAIGTAYGYTFGSGTRLTVV.

J is TRBJ2-3 and V is TRBV2, with 7 nucleotides matching TRBD2. CDR1 and CDR2 from the germline V gene are SNHLY and FYNNEI. V shed 10 bases and J 4 bases; nucleotides not matched to a gene: 14. The CDR3 spans 15 residues. The CDR3 DNA is TGTGCCAACAACCATGGACTAGTTTTGGCAGATACGCAGTATTTT. Amino acid sequence: CANNHGLVLADTQYF.

This chain connects TRBV5-1 to TRBJ1-1; no definite D call. V lost 0 bases to trimming and J lost 3 bases, with 9 bases between them. Germline V gene lookup returns CDR1 SGHRS and CDR2 YFSETQ. The length of the CDR3 is 14 residues. The CDR3 loop is CASSLGGTYTEAFF. For the CDR3, the DNA is TGCGCCAGCAGCTTGGGGGGAACATACACTGAAGCTTTCTTT.

This clone was counted between two and nine times. The rearrangement uses TRBV30 and TRBJ1-1; D not certain. The CDR3 spans 13 residues. CDR1 is GTSNPN, CDR2 SVGIG, per germline (reference sequence). V was trimmed by 0 bases and J by 0 bases, leaving 5 bases between them. CDR3 region: CAWSVGVNTEAFF. DNA of the CDR3: TGTGCCTGGAGTGTGGGAGTGAACACTGAAGCTTTCTTT.

CDR3 in amino acids: CASSRQGYNSPLHF. The CDR3, as DNA: TGTGCCAGCAGTCGACAGGGATATAATTCACCCCTCCACTTT. V and J are TRBV6-5 and TRBJ1-6; 7 nucleotides match TRBD1. V was pared by 5 bases and J by 4 bases, with 2 bases of the junction left unmatched. The germline gives CDR1 MNHEY, CDR2 SVGAGI. The CDR3 sequence is 14 residues long.

A single count supports this clone. The genes are TRBV13 and TRBJ2-3; 8 nucleotides align to TRBD1. The CDR3 consists of 15 residues. V trimming: 5 bases; J trimming: 3 bases; junction bases outside the gene matches: 7. The germline V gene encodes CDR1 PRHDT and CDR2 FYEKMQ (reference sequence). CDR3 DNA: TGTGCCAGCAGCCTCTGGACAGGGAATACAGATACGCAGTATTTT. Encoded protein: CASSLWTGNTDTQYF.

The CDR3 is CASSLGPPYEQYF. The CDR3 DNA sequence: TGTGCCAGCAGTTTAGGGCCCCCCTACGAGCAGTACTTC. The chain joins TRBV27 to TRBJ2-7; D is ambiguous. CDR1 and CDR2 (germline): MNHEY, SMNVEV (reference sequence). The CDR3 runs to 13 residues. Trimming shortened V by 2 bases and J by 2 bases, and 7 bases separated the two germline ends.

V and J are TRBV29-1 and TRBJ2-3, with 10 nucleotides matching TRBD1. The ends lost 6 bases at V and 2 bases at J; junction bases unmatched: 11. CDR1 SQVTM and CDR2 ANQGSEA come from the germline V gene. The CDR3 has 16 residues. The CDR3 region has the DNA TGCAGCGTCGCAAATCGACAGGGGGCCCTCACAGATACGCAGTATTTT. Amino acids: CSVANRQGALTDTQYF.

The chain couples TRBV27 to TRBJ2-7; no reliable D call. CDR1 is MNHEY and CDR2 is SMNVEV in the germline V gene (reference sequence). V dropped 5 bases and J dropped 2 bases, with 16 bases sitting between them. This CDR3 has 15 residues. The CDR3 spells CASSLSWSPTYEQYF. In nucleotides, the CDR3 is TGTGCCAGCAGTCTCTCGTGGTCACCCACCTACGAGCAGTACTTC.

This clone has a handful of counts. The gene calls are TRBV27 and TRBJ2-6; D unresolved. This CDR3 comprises 12 residues. Germline CDR1 and CDR2: MNHEY and SMNVEV (reference sequence). V lost 4 bases to trimming and J lost 2 bases, with 0 bases between them. Here the CDR3 reads CASSSGANVLTF. The CDR3 coding sequence is TGTGCCAGCAGTTCTGGGGCCAACGTCCTGACTTTC.

The chain is built from TRBV4-1 and TRBJ2-5; D gene unclear. V lost 0 bases and J lost 6, with 14 bases in between. The V gene's germline CDR1 is MGHRA and CDR2 YSYEKL. The CDR3 loop spans 15 amino acids. The CDR3 DNA sequence: TGCGCCAGCAGCCAAGATCTTTTAGCCTTCCAGACCCAGTACTTC. It translates to CASSQDLLAFQTQYF.

This clone was recorded a few times. This chain connects TRBV7-8 to TRBJ2-5; TRBD1 matches 8 bases. Unmatched junction bases numbered 7, after V lost 2 bases and J lost 5 bases. This CDR3 contains 15 residues. Germline V gene data show CDR1 as SGHVS and CDR2 as FQNEAQ. As DNA, the CDR3 is TGTGCCAGCAGCTTACGGGCAGGGGGCAAGGAGACCCAGTACTTC. This gives the protein CASSLRAGGKETQYF. Full variable domain (rest looked up from reference TRBV7-8 and TRBJ2-5): GAGVSQSPRYKVAKRGQDVALRCDPISGHVSLFWYQQALGQGPEFLTYFQNEAQLDKSGLPSDRFFAERPEGSVSTLKIQRTQQEDSAVYLCASSLRAGGKETQYFGPGTRLLVL.

V gene TRBV29-1 combines with J gene TRBJ1-2; D is unclear. The germline V gene has CDR1 SQVTM and CDR2 ANQGSEA. The CDR3 has 12 amino acids. Trimming took off 2 bases at V and 3 bases at J, with 7 bases between the two ends. The CDR3 loop reads CSVEPLDYGYTF. CDR3 bases: TGCAGCGTTGAACCATTGGACTATGGCTACACCTTC.

The chain joins TRBV29-1 to TRBJ2-1; D possibly corresponds to TRBD2 (6 bases). The length of the CDR3 is 11 residues. Deletions cut 3 bases from V and 9 bases from J, with 9 bases between. Germline V gene data show CDR1 as SQVTM and CDR2 as ANQGSEA. The CDR3 region is CSVDGGSEQFF. In DNA form, the CDR3 reads TGCAGCGTTGACGGGGGAAGTGAGCAGTTCTTC.

V and J are TRBV2 and TRBJ1-5; unclear D gene. Trimming pared 3 bases from V and 0 bases from J, leaving 9 bases between. The CDR3 covers 15 residues. Germline lookup yields CDR1 SNHLY and CDR2 FYNNEI. CDR3 in amino acids: CASSDSVNSNQPQHF. Here the CDR3 DNA reads TGTGCCAGCAGTGACAGCGTCAATAGCAATCAGCCCCAGCATTTT. The full variable domain, with the rest looked up from reference TRBV2 and TRBJ1-5, is EPEVTQTPSHQVTQMGQEVILRCVPISNHLYFYWYRQILGQKVEFLVSFYNNEISEKSEIFDDQFSVERPDGSNFTLKIRSTKLEDSAMYFCASSDSVNSNQPQHFGDGTRLSIL.

This clone was recorded once. This sample also contains other DNA sequences that code for the same CDR3. The rearrangement joins TRBV30 to TRBJ2-1, with 8 bases fitting TRBD2. The CDR3 length is 15 residues. V trimming: 0 bases; J trimming: 7 bases; junction bases outside the gene matches: 8. The germline V gene has CDR1 GTSNPN and CDR2 SVGIG (reference sequence). CDR3 nucleotide sequence: TGTGCCTGGAGTGTCGGTAGCGGGGTGAGGAATGAGCAGTTCTTC. Translated: CAWSVGSGVRNEQFF.

This clone has ten or more counts. V usage is TRBV5-1 and J usage is TRBJ2-7, with a tentative D call TRBD1 (6 bases). Per germline, CDR1 SGHRS and CDR2 YFSETQ. The CDR3 is 16 residues long. V lost 0 bases and J lost 2, with 15 bases in between. CDR3 DNA: TGCGCCAGCAGCTTGGGTGGGACAACACTACCCTACGAGCAGTACTTC. The encoded protein is CASSLGGTTLPYEQYF.